This T cell receptor (beta chain) was identified in a study of Ad26.COV2.S vaccination and SARS-CoV-2 variants. Broader study findings: Substantial response breadth was reportedly seen for spike-specific CD8+ and CD4+ T cells after vaccination.

Worth noting for this clone: Antigen: not known.

The CDR3 has 15 residues. From germline, CDR1 is MNHEY and CDR2 SVGAGI. V shed 4 bases and J 1 base; nucleotides not matched to a gene: 5. TCRdb keeps only in-frame clones here, not all; method: immunoSEQ multiplex PCR. The sample shows some 270,000 clones, around 90% of them seen only once. Specified treatment: 19 received Ad26.COV2.S at low or high dose, single or two shots; roughly five received placebo; per-sample allocation not given. Collection of the samples took place on day 63 after the first injection of vaccine or placebo. Ad26.COV2.S expressed prefusion-stabilized spike from the original Wuhan strain.

The J gene is TRBJ2-3, the V gene TRBV6-5; the match to TRBD2 covers 7 bases. The receptor was derived from a person between 18 and 65 years old who received the Ad26.COV2.S COVID-19 vaccine or a placebo. The sample was peripheral blood, taken in a trial of Ad26.COV2.S vaccine versus placebo. The CDR3 DNA reads TGTGCCAGCAGTTCGGGCAGCGGGGGCACAGATACGCAGTATTTT. Protein sequence: CASSSGSGGTDTQYF.